This note documents a single TCR beta chain sequence. The target antigen is unknown. In germline, CDR1 is MNHEY, CDR2 SVGEGT. The CDR3 has 11 residues. Trimming pared 2 bases from V and 9 bases from J, leaving 5 bases between. Next came a second PCR, run for about 7 to 12 cycles, which used a sample-barcoded 5' primer along with a J-beta primer mix. Through a template-switch adaptor with 12 random nucleotides, each cDNA molecule received a tag. TCRdb re-analysed the 5' RACE reads in MiXCR, keeping a single row per CDR3 protein. The data show about 780,000 distinct CDR3 sequences, with more than 35% seen just once and 15% to 20% held by the top ten. This sample was included in a study of blood T cells in healthy people across ages. Study-wide results and caveats: It was the long-lived donors that had more naive CD4+ cells and higher diversity than aged donors. Roughly linear declines in TCR beta diversity per million T cells occurred with age.

This clonotype originated in a man at least 80 years old in good health. What was sequenced was blood. The chain couples TRBV6-2 or TRBV6-3 to TRBJ2-1; D perhaps matches TRBD1 (5 bases). The DNA for the CDR3 is TGTGCCAGCAGTTACAGGGGTGAGCAGTTCTTC. It codes for CASSYRGEQFF.